These 2 T cell receptor beta chains share one sample of origin, sequenced in a study of cytomegalovirus exposure and HLA in healthy donors. Primers included in the PCR were 60 Vbeta and 13 Jbeta primers. Repertoires were generated with immunoSEQ multiplex PCR, while TCRdb's copy carries only in-frame clones and drops some. The table for this sample gives about 58,000 clones. Sequenced input: PBMCs. The receptors shown here come from a male donor in good health and CMV-seronegative.

The CDR3 DNA is TGCGCCAGCCGGCTGAACTCACAGGGCTGGGAATTCTTC. Translated, it gives CASRLNSQGWEFF. This chain connects TRBV5-1 to TRBJ2-1; a possible D gene is TRBD1 (6 bases). The germline V gene has CDR1 SGHRS and CDR2 YFSETQ. This CDR3 spans 13 amino acids. The V gene lost 7 bases and the J gene lost 16 bases, with 24 bases spanning the gap.

This chain links TRBV6-5 with TRBJ1-6, with 8 bases that match TRBD1. In germline, CDR1 is MNHEY, CDR2 SVGAGI. The length of the CDR3 is 15 residues. V lost 2 bases to trimming and J lost 5 bases; unmatched junction nucleotides: 2. In nucleotides, the CDR3 is TGTGCCAGCAGTTACACAGGGGGGGATAATTCACCCCTCCACTTT. Encoded protein: CASSYTGGDNSPLHF.